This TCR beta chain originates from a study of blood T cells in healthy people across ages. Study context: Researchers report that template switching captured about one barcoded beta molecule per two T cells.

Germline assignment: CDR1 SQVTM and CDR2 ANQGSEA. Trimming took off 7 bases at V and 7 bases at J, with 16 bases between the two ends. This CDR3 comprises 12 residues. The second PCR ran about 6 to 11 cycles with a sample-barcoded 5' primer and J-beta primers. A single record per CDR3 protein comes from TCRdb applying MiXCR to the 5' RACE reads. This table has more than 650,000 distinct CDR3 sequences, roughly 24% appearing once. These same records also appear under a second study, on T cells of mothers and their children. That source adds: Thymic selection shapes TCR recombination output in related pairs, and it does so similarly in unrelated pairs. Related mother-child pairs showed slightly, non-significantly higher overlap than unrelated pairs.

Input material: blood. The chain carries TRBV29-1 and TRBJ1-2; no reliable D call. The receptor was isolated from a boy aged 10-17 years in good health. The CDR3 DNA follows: TGCAGCGCCCGCTGGAGGGTGGGTGGCTACACCTTC. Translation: CSARWRVGGYTF.